Detailed here is one TCR beta chain. As yet, its antigen is unknown. These data come from a study of human T cells and chemical hapten exposure. The wider study: A mostly female patient group had alopecia areata, totalis or universalis. Findings and limits, study-wide: Donors were affected by alopecia, so their immune reaction might vary from that of healthy individuals.

As to treatment: therapeutic diphenylcyclopropenone sensitization with weekly scalp DPC. The study's library attached unique molecular identifiers to single cDNA molecules. TCRdb ran MiXCR on the reads and lists one entry per CDR3 protein. The sample includes several thousand distinct CDR3 sequences, about 48% of them seen just once. CDR1 is PRHDT and CDR2 is FYEKMQ in the germline V gene (reference sequence). V was shortened by 3 bases and J by 0 bases, with 15 bases between the two germline ends. The CDR3 contains 16 residues. Here the sequenced sample was whole blood, taken before DPC sensitization or 2, 6, or about 24 weeks after (not recorded which). The V call is TRBV13, the J call TRBJ2-7; the D gene is possibly TRBD2 (6 bases). This clonotype was sampled from an adult with alopecia areata. Some clones in this sample may be carry-over from other donors' samples. This table probably holds off-target reads from a library built for another chain. CDR3 in DNA: TGTGCCAGCAGCTTCCTGACCCGGCGGGGCTCCTACGAGCAGTACTTC. This gives the protein CASSFLTRRGSYEQYF. The complete variable domain, with remaining parts taken from reference TRBV13 and TRBJ2-7, reads AAGVIQSPRHLIKEKRETATLKCYPIPRHDTVYWYQQGPGQDPQFLISFYEKMQSDKGSIPDRFSAQQFSDYHSELNMSSLELGDSALYFCASSFLTRRGSYEQYFGPGTRLTVT.